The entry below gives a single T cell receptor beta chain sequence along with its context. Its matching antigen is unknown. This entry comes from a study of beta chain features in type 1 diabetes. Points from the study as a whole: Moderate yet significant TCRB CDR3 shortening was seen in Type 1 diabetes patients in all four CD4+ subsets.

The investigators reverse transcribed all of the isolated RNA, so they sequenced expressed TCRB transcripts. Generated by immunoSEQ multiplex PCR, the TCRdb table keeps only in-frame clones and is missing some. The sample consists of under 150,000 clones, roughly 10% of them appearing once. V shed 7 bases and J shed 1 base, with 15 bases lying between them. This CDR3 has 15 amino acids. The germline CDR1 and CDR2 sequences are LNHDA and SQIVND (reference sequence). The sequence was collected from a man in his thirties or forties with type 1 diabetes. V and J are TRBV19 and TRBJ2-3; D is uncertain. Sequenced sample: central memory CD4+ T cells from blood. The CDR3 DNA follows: TGTGCCAGTATCCCTACCCGGTCTCGCACAGATACGCAGTATTTT. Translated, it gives CASIPTRSRTDTQYF.